These 3 T cell receptor beta chains share one sample of origin, sequenced in a study of CD8 T cells in ankylosing spondylitis. TCRdb fed the 5' RACE reads into MiXCR, producing one record per CDR3 protein. In the table there are around 770,000 distinct CDR3 sequences, roughly 19% of which are singletons. Study results and caveats: Seven to nine highly homologous variants made up a TCR beta motif that seemed to typify ankylosing spondylitis blood.

No antigen has been identified for these receptors. The sequencing sample was made of blood, either unsorted or a sorted T cell fraction (not recorded which). The source is a male donor with ankylosing spondylitis.

This clonotype was found many times. V usage is TRBV29-1 and J usage is TRBJ1-6, with 8 bases that match TRBD1. Germline V gene sequence: CDR1 SQVTM, CDR2 ANQGSEA. The CDR3 totals 18 residues. The junction had 13 bases not matched to a gene; V was cut back by 6 bases and J by 0 bases. This CDR3 reads CSVRQGFGGSSYNSPLHF. The CDR3 DNA sequence: TGCAGCGTGAGACAGGGGTTCGGGGGAAGCTCCTATAATTCACCCCTCCACTTT. Combining the CDR3 with reference TRBV29-1 and TRBJ1-6 gives the whole variable domain SAVISQKPSRDICQRGTSLTIQCQVDSQVTMMFWYRQQPGQSLTLIATANQGSEATYESGFVIDKFPISRPNLTFSTLTVSNMSPEDSSIYLCSVRQGFGGSSYNSPLHFGNGTRLTVT.

In its sample, this clonotype was seen a few times. The chain combines TRBV5-6 with TRBJ2-7; perhaps TRBD1 as D (6 bases). Trimming removed 3 bases from V and 5 bases from J, with 12 bases in between. Germline V gene sequence: CDR1 SGHDT, CDR2 YYEEEE. The CDR3 consists of 13 residues. CDR3 coding DNA: TGTGCCAGCAGCTACACAGGGAACCACGAGCAGTACTTC. Its translation is CASSYTGNHEQYF.

The chain links TRBV4-3 to TRBJ2-5, with a possible D match to TRBD2 (5 bases). V shed 0 bases and J shed 9 bases, with 14 bases lying between them. CDR3 length: 14 residues. Germline assignment: CDR1 LGHNA and CDR2 YSLEER. The DNA for the CDR3 is TGCGCCAGCAGCCAAGATACCTCCCCCGGGGCCCAGTACTTC. It codes for CASSQDTSPGAQYF.